Listed here are 29 T cell receptor beta chains from one sample, sequenced in a study of CD8 T cells in Susac syndrome. RNA totalling roughly 0.5 to 1 ug underwent reverse transcription with random hexamers. TCRdb passed the immunoSEQ multiplex PCR reads through MiXCR, listing each CDR3 protein once. The sample includes 300,000 to 350,000 distinct CDR3 sequences, 92% of them seen just once. Sequencing was performed on CD4+ T cells from PBMCs. The receptors were sampled from a human donor with multiple sclerosis.

The rearrangement links TRBV28 to TRBJ2-7; D unclear. V lost 2 bases and J lost 4, with 3 bases in between. CDR3 length: 11 amino acids. From germline, CDR1 is MDHEN and CDR2 SYDVKM. This CDR3 reads CASSLRYEQYF. The CDR3 DNA follows: TGTGCCAGCAGTTTAAGGTACGAGCAGTACTTC.

The CDR3 protein is CASSHDPKQFF. Written as DNA, the CDR3 is TGTGCCAGCAGCCATGATCCGAAGCAGTTCTTC. The J gene is TRBJ2-1, the V gene TRBV7-9, with D uncertain. V was cut by 5 bases and J by 11 bases, with 10 bases left in between. This CDR3 contains 11 residues. CDR1 SEHNR and CDR2 FQNEAQ come from the germline V gene (reference sequence).

DNA of the CDR3: TGTGCCAGCAGCCGATACATACAGGGAGATGGCTACACCTTC. It translates to CASSRYIQGDGYTF. The gene calls are TRBV7-2 and TRBJ1-2, with D possibly TRBD1 on 6 matching bases. Germline V gene sequence: CDR1 SGHTA, CDR2 FQGNSA. This CDR3 region has 14 residues. Trimming stripped 5 bases from V and 6 bases from J, with 16 bases between.

This chain joins TRBV20-1 and TRBJ2-7; TRBD2 aligns across 8 bases. There are 15 residues in the CDR3. V was pared by 3 bases and J by 2 bases, with 9 bases of the junction left unmatched. Per the germline V gene, CDR1 is DFQATT and CDR2 is SNEGSKA (reference sequence). The CDR3 sequence: CSARPLAVAAYEQYF. The CDR3 DNA follows: TGCAGTGCTAGGCCACTAGCGGTAGCAGCCTACGAGCAGTACTTC.

This clonotype was counted a single time. The chain joins TRBV6-6 to TRBJ1-5, with a tentative D call TRBD1 (6 bases). The CDR3 has 16 residues. Germline V gives CDR1 MNHNY, CDR2 SVGAGI (reference sequence). Trimming cost V 0 bases and J 2 bases, with 11 bases left between them. The CDR3 DNA reads as TGTGCCAGCAGTTACTCCACAGGGTCAGGCAATCAGCCCCAGCATTTT. This codes for CASSYSTGSGNQPQHF.

This clonotype was counted only a few times. The CDR3 spells CASSPGSDTQYF. The DNA of the CDR3 is TGTGCCAGCAGTCCGGGGTCGGATACGCAGTATTTT. J is TRBJ2-3 and V is TRBV6-2 or TRBV6-3, with D possibly TRBD2 on 5 matching bases. The CDR3 has 12 amino acids. Germline V gene sequence: CDR1 MNHEY, CDR2 SVGEGT. The V gene lost 5 bases and the J gene lost 6 bases, with 9 bases spanning the gap.

J is TRBJ1-1 and V is TRBV9; the D gene is possibly TRBD1 (5 bases). Trimming cost V 0 bases and J 5 bases, with 11 bases left between them. The germline V gene has CDR1 SGDLS and CDR2 YYNGEE. The CDR3 covers 14 residues. This chain's CDR3 is CASSVGGRDTEAFF. As DNA, the CDR3 is TGTGCCAGCAGCGTAGGGGGCAGGGATACTGAAGCTTTCTTT. Full variable domain (missing parts from reference TRBV9 and TRBJ1-1): DSGVTQTPKHLITATGQRVTLRCSPRSGDLSVYWYQQSLDQGLQFLIQYYNGEERAKGNILERFSAQQFPDLHSELNLSSLELGDSALYFCASSVGGRDTEAFFGQGTRLTVV.

The J gene is TRBJ2-2, the V gene TRBV5-1; tentative D call: TRBD2 (5 bases). V lost 4 bases and J lost 4, with 17 bases in between. This CDR3 has 16 residues. Germline V gives CDR1 SGHRS, CDR2 YFSETQ. CDR3 sequence: CASSHGPNRGTGELFF. The DNA for the CDR3 is TGCGCCAGCAGCCACGGACCCAACCGGGGCACCGGGGAGCTGTTTTTT.

V usage is TRBV7-9 and J usage is TRBJ1-4; a weak D match, TRBD1 (5 bases). Trimming left V 6 bases short and J 10 bases short, with 12 bases between. CDR1 is SEHNR and CDR2 is FQNEAQ in the germline V gene (reference sequence). CDR3 length: 12 amino acids. The CDR3 DNA reads TGTGCCAGCAGATTACAGGCGGGAAAACTGTTTTTT. This gives the protein CASRLQAGKLFF.

This rearrangement joins TRBV20-1 to TRBJ1-1; a possible D gene is TRBD1 (5 bases). The CDR3 spans 14 residues. Germline CDR1 reads DFQATT; CDR2 reads SNEGSKA (reference sequence). V was clipped by 0 bases and J by 10 bases, with 18 bases between them. CDR3 DNA: TGCAGTGCTAGAGATCCCGGACATGCGCTTGGAGCTTTCTTT. Its translation: CSARDPGHALGAFF.

The rearrangement links TRBV29-1 to TRBJ1-2, with D maybe TRBD1 (5 bases). The V gene lost 4 bases and the J gene lost 0 bases, with 24 bases spanning the gap. The germline CDR1 and CDR2 sequences are SQVTM and ANQGSEA. The CDR3 consists of 18 residues. DNA of the CDR3: TGCAGCGTTGGGGGATTTGGGGCGGGCAGCCCTTCTAACTATGGCTACACCTTC. It yields the protein CSVGGFGAGSPSNYGYTF.

This clonotype was seen just once. CDR3 sequence: CASSGANKAEAFF. Written as DNA, the CDR3 is TGTGCCAGCTCAGGGGCCAACAAGGCTGAAGCTTTCTTT. This rearrangement joins TRBV18 to TRBJ1-1, with D maybe TRBD1 (5 bases). There are 13 residues in the CDR3. The germline V and J ends were trimmed by 5 bases and 6 bases, with 13 bases remaining between them. Germline V gene lookup returns CDR1 KGHSH and CDR2 LQKENI.

The chain uses TRBV6-5 and TRBJ2-3; D is perhaps TRBD2 (7 bases). The CDR3 has 17 amino acids. V was shortened by 2 bases and J by 3 bases, with 18 bases between the two germline ends. Germline CDR1 and CDR2: MNHEY and SVGAGI. The CDR3 here is CASSYGGPGGGTDTQYF. CDR3 coding DNA: TGTGCCAGCAGTTACGGGGGGCCGGGAGGAGGGACAGATACGCAGTATTTT.

This chain connects TRBV20-1 to TRBJ2-2, with D tentatively TRBD2 (6 bases). With 6 bases removed from V and 10 bases from J, the gap between germline ends came to 24 bases. Looked up from germline, CDR1 is DFQATT and CDR2 is SNEGSKA (reference sequence). The CDR3 covers 15 residues. The CDR3 DNA follows: TGCAGTGCCCAACCCCCCGGGGGTTCGGGTGTGGAGCTGTTTTTT. It specifies CSAQPPGGSGVELFF.

CDR3 sequence: CASSATGVGGKLFF. CDR3 bases: TGTGCCAGCAGTGCGACGGGTGTCGGAGGAAAACTGTTTTTT. V is TRBV2 and J is TRBJ1-4, with D unclear. This CDR3 has 14 amino acids. V lost 4 bases and J lost 10, with 16 bases in between. CDR1 and CDR2 (germline): SNHLY, FYNNEI.

The chain employs TRBV6-1 and TRBJ2-7; perhaps TRBD1 as D (7 bases). This CDR3 spans 16 amino acids. Looked up from germline, CDR1 is MNHNS and CDR2 is SASEGT. V lost 1 base, J lost 0 bases, and 13 bases lay in between. The CDR3 region has the DNA TGTGCCAGCAGTGAAGTGGCCAGGGGGGCCTCCTACGAGCAGTACTTC. It is translated as CASSEVARGASYEQYF.

This chain uses TRBV5-1 with TRBJ2-3; TRBD1 agrees at 7 bases. V shed 4 bases, J shed 4 bases, and the junction held 3 bases outside the gene matches. Germline lookup yields CDR1 SGHRS and CDR2 YFSETQ. This CDR3 is 13 amino acids long. The CDR3 here is CASSDRASDTQYF. Written as DNA, the CDR3 is TGCGCCAGCAGCGACAGGGCCTCAGATACGCAGTATTTT.

The chain couples TRBV5-1 to TRBJ2-2, with D perhaps matching TRBD2 (6 bases). The CDR3 is made up of 15 amino acids. The germline V and J ends were trimmed by 0 bases and 5 bases, with 11 bases remaining between them. Germline V gene lookup returns CDR1 SGHRS and CDR2 YFSETQ. CDR3 DNA sequence: TGCGCCAGCAGCTTGGCCCAGGGAGGTACCGGGGAGCTGTTTTTT. Encoded protein: CASSLAQGGTGELFF.

This clonotype was recorded only once. The chain carries TRBV4-1 and TRBJ1-5; 7 positions agree with TRBD1. Germline V CDR1 and CDR2: MGHRA, YSYEKL. V was pared by 1 base and J by 1 base, with 7 bases of the junction left unmatched. The length of the CDR3 is 17 residues. The CDR3 region is CASSQGGQGGSNQPQHF. The CDR3 DNA sequence: TGCGCCAGCAGCCAAGGGGGGCAGGGGGGAAGCAATCAGCCCCAGCATTTT.

The chain links TRBV30 to TRBJ1-5; D gene ambiguous. The CDR3 consists of 13 residues. V was clipped by 0 bases and J by 6 bases, with 9 bases between them. Germline CDR1 reads GTSNPN; CDR2 reads SVGIG (reference sequence). CDR3 nucleotide sequence: TGTGCCTGGAGTGTCGGGAACGGTCAGCCCCAGCATTTT. Encoded protein: CAWSVGNGQPQHF.

The J gene is TRBJ1-1, the V gene TRBV12-3 or TRBV12-4; 9 nucleotides match TRBD1. After removal of 2 bases from V and 0 bases from J, the junction contained 7 bases not matched to a gene. CDR3 length: 17 amino acids. In DNA, the CDR3 is TGTGCCAGCAGTTTAATTGGACAGGGGACCTTGAACACTGAAGCTTTCTTT. This translates into CASSLIGQGTLNTEAFF.

V gene TRBV27 combines with J gene TRBJ1-1, with 7 bases fitting TRBD1. CDR1 MNHEY and CDR2 SMNVEV come from the germline V gene (reference sequence). The CDR3 length is 14 residues. Losses at the gene ends were 4 bases for V and 0 bases for J; bases not matched to a gene: 2. This CDR3 is CASSSQGVNTEAFF. The CDR3 DNA reads as TGTGCCAGCAGTTCCCAGGGGGTGAACACTGAAGCTTTCTTT.

The chain uses TRBV3-1 and TRBJ1-5; D remains unclear. There are 13 residues in the CDR3. V was trimmed by 0 bases and J by 5 bases, leaving 5 bases between them. Germline V gene data show CDR1 as LGHDT and CDR2 as YNNKEL (reference sequence). This chain's CDR3 is CASSQDRHQPQHF. CDR3 nucleotides: TGTGCCAGCAGCCAAGATAGGCATCAGCCCCAGCATTTT.

CDR3: CAWGWDYEQYF. The CDR3 DNA follows: TGTGCCTGGGGTTGGGACTACGAGCAGTACTTC. The genes are TRBV30 and TRBJ2-7; no firm D call. The V and J ends lost 5 bases and 3 bases respectively, with 8 bases between them. Looked up from germline, CDR1 is GTSNPN and CDR2 is SVGIG (reference sequence). The CDR3 contains 11 residues.

J is TRBJ1-4 and V is TRBV13; D gene unclear. The CDR3 contains 15 residues. V was clipped by 0 bases and J by 2 bases, with 7 bases between them. Germline V lookup: CDR1 PRHDT, CDR2 FYEKMQ (reference sequence). The CDR3 loop reads CASSLGPATNEKLFF. Here the CDR3 DNA reads TGTGCCAGCAGCTTAGGGCCGGCCACTAATGAAAAACTGTTTTTT.

The CDR3, as DNA: TGTGCCAGCAGCTCCCTTGGGAGGGGACTAGAGACCCAGTACTTC. This sequence encodes CASSSLGRGLETQYF. The chain combines TRBV7-9 with TRBJ2-5; TRBD2 aligns across 7 bases. Germline V gives CDR1 SEHNR, CDR2 FQNEAQ (reference sequence). V was pared by 4 bases and J by 4 bases, with 9 bases of the junction left unmatched. This CDR3 is 15 amino acids long.

For the CDR3, the DNA is TGCACCAGCAGCCAAGATCCGACTACACCATACAATGAGCAGTTCTTC. Translating gives CTSSQDPTTPYNEQFF. This chain connects TRBV1 to TRBJ2-1; TRBD2, the D gene given by the table, was not confirmed from the DNA. TRBV1 is shown as a pseudogene. CDR3 length: 16 residues.

This clonotype was seen only once. This chain uses TRBV4-2 with TRBJ2-5, with 8 bases lining up with TRBD2. The germline gives CDR1 LGHNA, CDR2 YNFKEQ. The CDR3 covers 16 residues. The V segment lost 1 base and the J segment 4 bases; nucleotides outside the gene matches: 8. CDR3 sequence reads: CASSQGSSGVGETQYF. CDR3 bases: TGTGCCAGCAGCCAAGGCAGTAGCGGGGTCGGAGAGACCCAGTACTTC.

The chain is built from TRBV29-1 and TRBJ2-3; TRBD1 might be the D (5 bases). The ends were cut back, 3 bases at V and 0 bases at J, with 13 bases in the middle. The CDR3 contains 15 residues. Per the germline V gene, CDR1 is SQVTM and CDR2 is ANQGSEA. The CDR3 reads CSVELWGPSTDTQYF. The DNA for the CDR3 is TGCAGCGTTGAGCTTTGGGGCCCTAGCACAGATACGCAGTATTTT.